This T cell receptor beta chain was identified in a study of T cell responses to AZD1222 COVID-19 vaccine. Study-level findings and limits: Baseline serostatus was positive in only a handful of AZD1222 recipients. All repertoire sampling was performed exclusively after the peak T cell response.

Using immunoSEQ multiplex PCR, the repertoire was profiled, and TCRdb retains in-frame clones only, with some absent. The data show around 99,000 clones, with 80% to 95% seen just once and approximately 5.6% held by the top ten. With respect to this clone: Antigen specificity is unknown.

Per germline, CDR1 MNHEY and CDR2 SVGEGT. After removal of 4 bases from V and 6 bases from J, the junction contained 3 bases not matched to a gene. This CDR3 is built from 16 residues. Second-dose recipients at about 4 or about 12 weeks were treated as one pooled group. This chain uses TRBV6-2 or TRBV6-3 with TRBJ2-4; 16 bases are shared with TRBD2. This TCR came from an adult who received the AZD1222 COVID-19 vaccine. The input for sequencing was peripheral blood, taken 28 days after the second AZD1222 dose. CDR3 DNA sequence: TGTGCCAGCAGTTTTGGGACTAGCGGGGGGGTAAACATTCAGTACTTC. Protein product: CASSFGTSGGVNIQYF.